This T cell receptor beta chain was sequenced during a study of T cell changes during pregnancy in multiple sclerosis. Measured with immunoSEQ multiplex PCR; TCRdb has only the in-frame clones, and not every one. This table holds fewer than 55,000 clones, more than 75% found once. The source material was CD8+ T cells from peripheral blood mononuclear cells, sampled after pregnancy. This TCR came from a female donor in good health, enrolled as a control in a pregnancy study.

DNA of the CDR3: TGTGCCAGCAGTTACTCAGCAGGGATGAGCTACGAGCAGTACTTC. This gives the protein CASSYSAGMSYEQYF. The chain uses TRBV6-5 and TRBJ2-7; TRBD1 might be the D (5 bases). The CDR3 contains 15 residues. V was trimmed by 0 bases and J by 3 bases, leaving 12 bases between them. Germline-derived CDR1 and CDR2 are MNHEY and SVGAGI.